Here is one TCR beta chain with its context. Its antigen is currently unknown. The data originate from a study of T cell responses to AZD1222 COVID-19 vaccine. Whole-study results and caveats: The CD4 TCRs associated with vaccination extended across spike and predominated at 160-218 and 743-854. There were mostly white British donors and more females than males, and clonal diversity was possibly underestimated. With two AZD1222 doses given, Spike-specific TCR breadth and depth both rose. The repertoires were collected only after the peak T cell response.

This table comes from immunoSEQ multiplex PCR, and its TCRdb copy is limited to in-frame clones, with some not included. This table holds 120,000 to 150,000 clones, approximately 90% found once. Trimming shortened V by 4 bases and J by 2 bases, and 8 bases separated the two germline ends. This CDR3 spans 13 amino acids. The germline CDR1 and CDR2 sequences are SNHLY and FYNNEI. The chain recombines TRBV2 with TRBJ2-5; no reliable D call. The input for sequencing was peripheral blood, taken on day 0 of AZD1222 vaccination. The sequence was collected from an adult in good health. For the CDR3, the DNA is TGTGCCAGCAGTGTGGCTAGACAAGAGACCCAGTACTTC. Translation: CASSVARQETQYF. The whole variable domain, filled in from reference TRBV2 and TRBJ2-5, reads EPEVTQTPSHQVTQMGQEVILRCVPISNHLYFYWYRQILGQKVEFLVSFYNNEISEKSEIFDDQFSVERPDGSNFTLKIRSTKLEDSAMYFCASSVARQETQYFGPGTRLLVL.